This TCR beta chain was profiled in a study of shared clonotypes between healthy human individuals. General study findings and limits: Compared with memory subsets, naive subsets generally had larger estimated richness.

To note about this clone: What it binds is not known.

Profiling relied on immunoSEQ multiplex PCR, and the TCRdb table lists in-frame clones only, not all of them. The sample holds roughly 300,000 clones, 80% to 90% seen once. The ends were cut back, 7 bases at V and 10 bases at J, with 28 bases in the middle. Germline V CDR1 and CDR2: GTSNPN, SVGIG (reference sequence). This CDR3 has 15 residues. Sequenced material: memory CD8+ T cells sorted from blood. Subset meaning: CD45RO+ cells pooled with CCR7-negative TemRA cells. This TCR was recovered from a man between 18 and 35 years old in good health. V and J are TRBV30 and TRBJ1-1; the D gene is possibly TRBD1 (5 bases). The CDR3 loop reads CASLPGAILPSGAFF. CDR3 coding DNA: TGTGCCTCCCTCCCCGGGGCTATCCTCCCTTCTGGAGCTTTCTTT.